Below are 15 T cell receptor beta chains sequenced from a single sample in a study of technical replicates of blood from a few donors. Profiling relied on immunoSEQ multiplex PCR, and the TCRdb table lists in-frame clones only, not all of them. The profile covers approximately 70,000 clones, with just under 97% appearing a single time and roughly 0.2% taken by the ten largest. Sequenced: T cells isolated from PBMCs. The origin of the receptors is a human donor in good health.

The rearrangement uses TRBV5-4 and TRBJ2-3; D remains unclear. The V end was cut by 4 bases, the J end by 0 bases, with 9 bases between. This CDR3 spans 14 amino acids. CDR1 SGHNT and CDR2 YYREEE come from the germline V gene (reference sequence). The CDR3 sequence: CASSVDSSTDTQYF. CDR3 nucleotides: TGTGCCAGCAGCGTCGACTCGAGCACAGATACGCAGTATTTT.

The chain joins TRBV11-3 to TRBJ2-3, with D unresolved. This CDR3 has 14 amino acids. Germline lookup yields CDR1 SGHNT and CDR2 YENEEA. With 3 bases removed from V and 2 bases from J, the gap between germline ends came to 9 bases. The CDR3 bases are TGTGCCAGCAGCTTGGGCCCCTCCACAGATACGCAGTATTTT. Protein sequence: CASSLGPSTDTQYF.

This chain links TRBV5-1 with TRBJ1-3; D possibly corresponds to TRBD1 (6 bases). Trimming removed 1 base from V and 2 bases from J, with 10 bases in between. This CDR3 has 15 residues. CDR1 and CDR2 (germline): SGHRS, YFSETQ. For the CDR3, the DNA is TGCGCCAGCAGCTTGCTGGGGGCAACTGGAAACACCATATATTTT. This gives the protein CASSLLGATGNTIYF.

The CDR3 region is CASSFAAFIIDTQYF. The CDR3 nucleotides read TGTGCCAGCAGCTTCGCCGCGTTTATTATAGATACGCAGTATTTT. V gene TRBV5-8 combines with J gene TRBJ2-3; D is undetermined. V lost 2 bases to trimming and J lost 5 bases, with 15 bases between them. The CDR3 has 15 amino acids. From germline, CDR1 is SGHTS and CDR2 YDEGEE.

The V gene is TRBV28, the J gene TRBJ2-1; D not certain. Germline CDR1 is MDHEN and CDR2 is SYDVKM. V lost 4 bases and J 2 bases, leaving 18 bases between the germline ends. The CDR3 covers 17 residues. CDR3 coding DNA: TGTGCCAGCAGTTCCTCCCTTCTGAGGAAGGCCTACAATGAGCAGTTCTTC. This gives the protein CASSSSLLRKAYNEQFF.

The rearrangement joins TRBV5-4 to TRBJ2-2; TRBD2 aligns across 8 bases. V shed 4 bases and J 0 bases; nucleotides not matched to a gene: 5. CDR1 and CDR2 (germline): SGHNT, YYREEE (reference sequence). There are 16 residues in the CDR3. This CDR3 reads CASSPVGGANTGELFF. The DNA for the CDR3 is TGTGCCAGCAGCCCCGTCGGGGGGGCGAACACCGGGGAGCTGTTTTTT.

This clone is a singleton in its sample. The chain uses TRBV6-1 and TRBJ2-7; D may be TRBD1 (6 bases). Germline-derived CDR1 and CDR2 are MNHNS and SASEGT. With 5 bases removed from V and 3 bases from J, the gap between germline ends came to 14 bases. The CDR3 has 14 amino acids. CDR3 coding DNA: TGTGCCAGCAGTCTAAGGACAGAAAACTACGAGCAGTACTTC. Protein sequence: CASSLRTENYEQYF.

The V call is TRBV28, the J call TRBJ1-4; TRBD1 might be the D (5 bases). Germline assignment: CDR1 MDHEN and CDR2 SYDVKM. The CDR3 sequence is 12 residues long. The V gene lost 4 bases and the J gene lost 8 bases, with 8 bases spanning the gap. CDR3 coding DNA: TGTGCCAGCAGTTCCCACAGGGAAAAACTGTTTTTT. This gives the protein CASSSHREKLFF.

This clone was picked up a small number of times. V usage is TRBV5-1 and J usage is TRBJ1-6, with TRBD1 as a possible D gene (5 bases). The CDR3 consists of 15 residues. Trimming took off 4 bases at V and 7 bases at J, with 15 bases between the two ends. Germline values: CDR1 SGHRS, CDR2 YFSETQ. Here the CDR3 reads CASSGGGDLNSPLHF. The CDR3 bases are TGCGCCAGCAGCGGAGGAGGGGATTTGAATTCACCCCTCCACTTT.

This chain uses TRBV14 with TRBJ2-2; D gene unclear. The CDR3 extends over 13 amino acids. Looked up from germline, CDR1 is SGHDN and CDR2 is FVKESK. With 3 bases removed from V and 5 bases from J, the gap between germline ends came to 7 bases. CDR3 region: CASSHMSTGELFF. The CDR3 DNA sequence: TGTGCCAGCAGCCATATGAGTACCGGGGAGCTGTTTTTT.

The chain recombines TRBV14 with TRBJ2-7; maybe TRBD2 (6 bases). V dropped 2 bases and J dropped 0 bases, with 14 bases sitting between them. The germline CDR1 and CDR2 sequences are SGHDN and FVKESK. This CDR3 comprises 16 residues. CDR3 region: CASSQFGGTYSYEQYF. The CDR3 region has the DNA TGTGCCAGCAGCCAATTCGGGGGTACTTACTCCTACGAGCAGTACTTC.

The chain uses TRBV28 and TRBJ2-1; the D gene is possibly TRBD1 (5 bases). Looked up from germline, CDR1 is MDHEN and CDR2 is SYDVKM. The CDR3 loop spans 14 amino acids. Trimming shortened V by 10 bases and J by 7 bases, and 20 bases separated the two germline ends. CDR3 protein: CATSAAGIQNEQFF. CDR3 DNA sequence: TGTGCCACCTCCGCCGCAGGGATACAGAATGAGCAGTTCTTC.

The V gene is TRBV5-6, the J gene TRBJ2-7, with D possibly TRBD2 on 5 matching bases. CDR1 and CDR2 from the germline V gene are SGHDT and YYEEEE. Trimming removed 0 bases at V and 6 bases at J, with 25 bases between. CDR3 length: 18 amino acids. CDR3 DNA sequence: TGTGCCAGCAGCTTGGGAAGGTCAGTGAGGGCGCGGACGGGCGAGCAGTACTTC. As protein: CASSLGRSVRARTGEQYF.

Here the CDR3 DNA reads TGTGCCAGCAGCCAACAAGGAGACGAGCAGTACTTC. Its protein product is CASSQQGDEQYF. The chain uses TRBV14 and TRBJ2-7; D ambiguous. Germline assignment: CDR1 SGHDN and CDR2 FVKESK. The CDR3 extends over 12 amino acids. Trimming removed 2 bases at V and 5 bases at J, with 7 bases between.

The rearrangement joins TRBV7-9 to TRBJ1-6; D is ambiguous. Germline CDR1 is SEHNR and CDR2 is FQNEAQ (reference sequence). Trimming stripped 0 bases from V and 6 bases from J, with 12 bases between. The CDR3 runs 16 residues. The CDR3 spells CASSLARPIANSPLHF. As DNA, the CDR3 is TGTGCCAGCAGCTTAGCCCGACCGATAGCTAATTCACCCCTCCACTTT.